The 17 T cell receptor beta chains below were found in one sample sequenced in a study of regulatory T cells in long-lasting Graves disease. Time point defined: persistent/refractory GD, antithyroid drugs over 5 years with positive TRAb. RNA from PBMCs was the source of the TCR library. Investigators prepared the TCR beta libraries by applying iRepertoire HTBI primers and Arm-PCR of CDR3 regions. Each CDR3 protein is one row after TCRdb ran MiXCR on the multiplex PCR reads. The sample carries roughly 400,000 distinct CDR3 sequences, roughly 21% recorded once. The sequencing used peripheral blood mononuclear cells (PBMCs), collected when the disease was refractory, from a patient treated with antithyroid drugs. The receptors originated from a female donor with Graves disease.

This clonotype came up many times. The chain links TRBV29-1 to TRBJ2-5; 11 bases line up with TRBD2. Trimming took 4 bases from V and 2 from J; bases not matched to a gene: 6. This CDR3 contains 15 residues. Germline V gene lookup returns CDR1 SQVTM and CDR2 ANQGSEA. The CDR3 reads CSVGRTSGFQETQYF. The DNA of the CDR3 is TGCAGCGTTGGCAGGACTAGCGGGTTTCAAGAGACCCAGTACTTC.

This clonotype was recorded a few times. J is TRBJ2-1 and V is TRBV7-3, with D tentatively TRBD1 or TRBD2 (5 bases each). V lost 0 bases and J lost 5, with 11 bases in between. Per the germline V gene, CDR1 is SGHTA and CDR2 is FQGTGA. The CDR3 has 15 residues. CDR3 nucleotides: TGTGCCAGCAGCTTAACGCCAGGGAGAGACAATGAGCAGTTCTTC. Protein sequence: CASSLTPGRDNEQFF.

The V gene is TRBV5-5, the J gene TRBJ2-2, with D uncertain. Looked up from germline, CDR1 is SGHKS and CDR2 is YYEKEE (reference sequence). V was trimmed by 0 bases and J by 0 bases, leaving 6 bases between them. The CDR3 covers 15 residues. The CDR3 DNA sequence: TGTGCCAGCAGCTTGGACGCGGCGAACACCGGGGAGCTGTTTTTT. This sequence encodes CASSLDAANTGELFF.

The chain employs TRBV19 and TRBJ1-5; perhaps TRBD1 as D (5 bases). The ends were cut back, 2 bases at V and 0 bases at J, with 14 bases in the middle. CDR1 is LNHDA, CDR2 SQIVND, per germline (reference sequence). The CDR3 consists of 17 residues. As DNA, the CDR3 is TGTGCCAGTAGTATATCCCAGGGCGTTTATAGCAATCAGCCCCAGCATTTT. Its protein is CASSISQGVYSNQPQHF.

The rearrangement uses TRBV25-1 and TRBJ2-7; D perhaps matches TRBD1 (6 bases). The germline V gene encodes CDR1 MGHDK and CDR2 SYGVNS. The V end lost 5 bases, the J end lost 5 bases, and 13 bases lay between the germline ends. CDR3 length equals 13 residues. The CDR3, as DNA: TGTGCCAGCAGTACACAGGGTACCAACGAGCAGTACTTC. Translating gives CASSTQGTNEQYF.

The chain has TRBV19 and TRBJ2-2; tentative D call: TRBD1 (6 bases). This CDR3 has 16 residues. CDR1 LNHDA and CDR2 SQIVND come from the germline V gene (reference sequence). Trimming removed 3 bases at V and 2 bases at J, with 13 bases between. CDR3 bases: TGTGCCAGTAGTATGTGGACAGCGAAAAACACCGGGGAGCTGTTTTTT. This sequence encodes CASSMWTAKNTGELFF.

The V call is TRBV11-2, the J call TRBJ1-2; 7 nucleotides line up with TRBD1. Germline CDR1 is SGHAT and CDR2 is FQNNGV. The CDR3 consists of 14 residues. V lost 5 bases, J lost 2 bases, and 5 bases stayed unmatched. CDR3 sequence (DNA): TGTGCCAGCAGCGTGGACAGGATGAACTATGGCTACACCTTC. Amino acids: CASSVDRMNYGYTF.

Comments on this clonotype: The CDR3 end shows no conserved phenylalanine or tryptophan, and so a read error is likely. The genes are TRBV20-1 and TRBJ2-2; 7 bases are shared with TRBD2. In germline, CDR1 is DFQATT, CDR2 SNEGSKA (reference sequence). CDR3 length equals 16 residues. V lost 1 base to trimming and J lost 5 bases; unmatched junction nucleotides: 10. CDR3 loop: CSARAPSGKETGELFS. The CDR3 DNA is TGCAGTGCTAGAGCCCCCAGCGGGAAGGAAACCGGGGAGCTGTTTTCT.

This clonotype was detected ten times or more. V and J are TRBV7-3 and TRBJ2-2, with 7 nucleotides matching TRBD2. CDR1 and CDR2 (germline): SGHTA, FQGTGA. The J segment lost 2 bases and the V segment lost 6 bases, leaving 6 bases of the junction unmatched. The CDR3 contains 15 residues. The CDR3 region has the DNA TGTGCCAGCAGTCCAACTAGCGCCAACACCGGGGAGCTGTTTTTT. It encodes CASSPTSANTGELFF.

To note about this clonotype: This may stem from a read error, because a much larger clone lies one nucleotide away. The rearrangement links TRBV15 to TRBJ2-5; D might be TRBD1 or TRBD2, each matching 5 bases. The CDR3 sequence is 15 residues long. Germline CDR1 is LNHNV and CDR2 is YYDKDF (reference sequence). V lost 3 bases and J 7 bases, leaving 18 bases between the germline ends. As DNA, the CDR3 is TGTGCCACCAGCAGTGACCCAGGGAGAAAAGGGACCCAGTACTTC. Its protein is CATSSDPGRKGTQYF.

Comments on this clonotype: Being one base from a much bigger clone, this may be a read error. The rearrangement links TRBV2 to TRBJ1-1; weak D call: TRBD1 (5 bases). The CDR3 sequence is 17 residues long. The germline V gene encodes CDR1 SNHLY and CDR2 FYNNEI. DNA for the CDR3: TGTGCCAGCAGTGAAGCCTTCCCGGACACGTTGAACGCTGAAGCTTTCTTT. Translating gives CASSEAFPDTLNAEAFF.

The chain has TRBV4-1 and TRBJ1-1, with D possibly being TRBD1 (5 bases). In germline, CDR1 is MGHRA, CDR2 YSYEKL. The ends were cut back, 0 bases at V and 6 bases at J, with 11 bases in the middle. CDR3 length: 14 residues. The CDR3 DNA sequence: TGCGCCAGCAGCCAAGATGGCCAGGGTGCTGAAGCTTTCTTT. Residues: CASSQDGQGAEAFF.

The chain links TRBV7-9 to TRBJ1-6; D is undetermined. This CDR3 region has 14 residues. Deletions cut 7 bases from V and 9 bases from J, with 16 bases between. The germline V gene encodes CDR1 SEHNR and CDR2 FQNEAQ (reference sequence). CDR3 DNA: TGTGCCAGCACCCTAGGTTTTACCTTTTCACCCCTCCACTTT. This translates into CASTLGFTFSPLHF.

The V gene is TRBV7-3, the J gene TRBJ2-3; 9 positions match TRBD2. The CDR3 loop spans 15 amino acids. Per germline, CDR1 SGHTA and CDR2 FQGTGA. V lost 6 bases to trimming and J lost 3 bases; unmatched junction nucleotides: 7. CDR3 residues: CASRNSGSRTDTQYF. In DNA, the CDR3 is TGTGCCAGCAGAAATAGCGGGAGTAGAACAGATACGCAGTATTTT.

This clonotype was detected only a few times. The chain links TRBV19 to TRBJ2-2; the D gene is possibly TRBD2 (5 bases). Germline CDR1 LNHDA, CDR2 SQIVND (reference sequence). The CDR3 runs to 16 residues. V was clipped by 2 bases and J by 4 bases, with 14 bases between them. This CDR3 reads CASSIPREWSTGELFF. The CDR3 nucleotides read TGTGCCAGTAGTATACCGAGGGAATGGAGCACCGGGGAGCTGTTTTTT.

This clonotype has only a few counts. CDR3 sequence: CASTPGQTRELFF. DNA of the CDR3: TGCGCCAGCACCCCGGGGCAGACCCGGGAGCTGTTTTTT. This chain connects TRBV5-1 to TRBJ2-2; D possibly matches TRBD1 or TRBD2 (5 bases each). This CDR3 contains 13 residues. Germline lookup yields CDR1 SGHRS and CDR2 YFSETQ. Between the trimmed V and J ends, which lost 6 bases and 9 bases, there was a span of 15 bases.

The V and J genes are TRBV29-1 and TRBJ2-7, with 7 positions matching TRBD2. The germline gives CDR1 SQVTM, CDR2 ANQGSEA. CDR3 length: 12 amino acids. V shed 4 bases and J 2 bases; nucleotides not matched to a gene: 2. CDR3 sequence reads: CSVVGLAYEQYF. In DNA form, the CDR3 reads TGCAGCGTTGTCGGACTAGCCTACGAGCAGTACTTC.